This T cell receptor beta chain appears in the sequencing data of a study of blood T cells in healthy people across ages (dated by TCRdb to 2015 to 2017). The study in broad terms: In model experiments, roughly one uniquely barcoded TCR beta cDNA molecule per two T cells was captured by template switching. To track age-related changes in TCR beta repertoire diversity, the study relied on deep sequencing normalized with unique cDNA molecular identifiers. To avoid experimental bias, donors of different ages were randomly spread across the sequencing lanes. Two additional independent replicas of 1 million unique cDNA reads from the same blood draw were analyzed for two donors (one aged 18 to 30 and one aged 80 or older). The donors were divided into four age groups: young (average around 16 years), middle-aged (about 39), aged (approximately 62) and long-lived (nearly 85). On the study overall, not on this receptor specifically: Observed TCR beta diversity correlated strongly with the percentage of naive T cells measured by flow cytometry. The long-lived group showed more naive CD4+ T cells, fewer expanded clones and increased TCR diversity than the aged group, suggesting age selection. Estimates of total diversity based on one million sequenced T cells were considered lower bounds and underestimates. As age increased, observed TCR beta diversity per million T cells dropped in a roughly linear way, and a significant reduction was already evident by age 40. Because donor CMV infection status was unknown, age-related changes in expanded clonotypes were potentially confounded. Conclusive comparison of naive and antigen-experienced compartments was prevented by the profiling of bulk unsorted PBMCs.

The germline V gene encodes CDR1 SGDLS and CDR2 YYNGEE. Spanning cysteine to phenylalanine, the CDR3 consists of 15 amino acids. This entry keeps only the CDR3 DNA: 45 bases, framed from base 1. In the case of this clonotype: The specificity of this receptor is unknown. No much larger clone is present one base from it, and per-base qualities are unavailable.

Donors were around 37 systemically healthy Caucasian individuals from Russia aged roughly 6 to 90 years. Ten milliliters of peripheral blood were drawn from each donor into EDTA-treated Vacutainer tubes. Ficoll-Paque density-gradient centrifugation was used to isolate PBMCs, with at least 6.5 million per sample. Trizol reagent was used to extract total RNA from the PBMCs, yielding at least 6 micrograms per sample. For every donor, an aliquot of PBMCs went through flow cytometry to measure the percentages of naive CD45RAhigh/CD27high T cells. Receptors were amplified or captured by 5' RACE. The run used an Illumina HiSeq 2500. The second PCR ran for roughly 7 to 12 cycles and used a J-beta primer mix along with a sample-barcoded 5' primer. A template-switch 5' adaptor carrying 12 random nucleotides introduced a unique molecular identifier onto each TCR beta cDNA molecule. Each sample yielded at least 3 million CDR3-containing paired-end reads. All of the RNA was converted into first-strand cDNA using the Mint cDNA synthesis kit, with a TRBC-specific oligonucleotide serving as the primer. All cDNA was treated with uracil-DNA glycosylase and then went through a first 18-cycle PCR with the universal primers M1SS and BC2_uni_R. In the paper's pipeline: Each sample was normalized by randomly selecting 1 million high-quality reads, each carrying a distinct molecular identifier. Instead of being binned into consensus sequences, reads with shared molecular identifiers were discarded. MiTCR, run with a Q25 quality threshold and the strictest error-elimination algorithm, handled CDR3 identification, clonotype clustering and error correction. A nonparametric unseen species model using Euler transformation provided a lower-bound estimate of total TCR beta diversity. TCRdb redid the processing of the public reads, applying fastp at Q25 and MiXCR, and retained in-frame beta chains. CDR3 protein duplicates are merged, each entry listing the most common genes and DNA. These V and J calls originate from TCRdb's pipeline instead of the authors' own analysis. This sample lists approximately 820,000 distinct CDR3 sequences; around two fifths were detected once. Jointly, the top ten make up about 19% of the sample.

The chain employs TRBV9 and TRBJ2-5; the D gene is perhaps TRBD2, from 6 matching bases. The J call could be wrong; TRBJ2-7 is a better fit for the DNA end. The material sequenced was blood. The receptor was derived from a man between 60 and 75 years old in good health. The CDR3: CASSVDGDSIYEQYF. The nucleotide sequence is TGTGCCAGCAGCGTAGACGGGGACTCTATATACGAGCAGTACTTC.